This record looks at one T cell receptor beta chain sequence and its context. The CDR3 has 15 residues. Germline V gene sequence: CDR1 SGDLS, CDR2 YYNGEE. Trimming cost V 0 bases and J 2 bases; bases outside gene matches: 4. TCRdb keeps only in-frame clones here, not all; method: immunoSEQ multiplex PCR. The sample carries 400,000 to 450,000 clones, around 91% recorded once. The data were obtained in a study of blood T cell repertoires in COVID-19. Seattle patients were enrolled while actively infected and followed longitudinally. The receptor was isolated from a middle-aged woman with COVID-19, enrolled during active disease. This chain connects TRBV9 to TRBJ2-5; TRBD2 matches 7 bases. Sequencing was done on a sample of peripheral blood. The DNA for the CDR3 is TGTGCCAGCAGCGTAGATGCGGGGGAACAAGAGACCCAGTACTTC. It encodes CASSVDAGEQETQYF. The whole variable domain, remainder taken from reference TRBV9 and TRBJ2-5, is DSGVTQTPKHLITATGQRVTLRCSPRSGDLSVYWYQQSLDQGLQFLIQYYNGEERAKGNILERFSAQQFPDLHSELNLSSLELGDSALYFCASSVDAGEQETQYFGPGTRLLVL.